The sample holds one count of the clone carrying this TCR beta chain. The sample is drawn from a study of blood T cell repertoires in COVID-19. The assay was immunoSEQ multiplex PCR, and TCRdb's table has in-frame clones only and misses some. The profile shows about 170,000 clones, around 92% of them singletons. Patients in Seattle were enrolled during active infection, then followed longitudinally. This TCR was sampled from a man aged 30-40 years with COVID-19, enrolled during active disease. Sequenced input: peripheral blood.

CDR3 amino acids: CASRKKDFSYEQYF. CDR3 DNA sequence: TGTGCCAGCAGGAAAAAGGACTTCTCCTACGAGCAGTACTTC. The chain is built from TRBV28 and TRBJ2-7, with D possibly matching TRBD2 (5 bases). The V and J ends lost 6 bases and 0 bases respectively, with 12 bases between them. The CDR3 loop spans 14 amino acids. Germline V gene lookup returns CDR1 MDHEN and CDR2 SYDVKM.